Detailed here is one T cell receptor beta chain. As yet, its antigen is unknown. The source of the sample is a study of cytomegalovirus exposure and HLA in healthy donors. Looking at the study overall: A preliminary data release comprised tens of millions of unique TCRs obtained from HLA-typed donors.

Between the trimmed V and J ends, which lost 4 bases and 7 bases, there was a span of 7 bases. Germline values: CDR1 SGHTA, CDR2 FQGTGA. The CDR3 sequence is 11 residues long. Study-level results: Likely technical artifact: a cluster of highly shared sequence variants. Common viral pathogens seemed to be connected with several of the most significant clusters, according to a later analysis.

Both 60 Vbeta primers and 13 Jbeta primers went into the PCR. Sequencing used immunoSEQ multiplex PCR; TCRdb keeps in-frame clones, though not all of them. The sample has roughly 140,000 clones; about 64% are singletons. Sequences were obtained from PBMCs. This TCR was sampled from a woman aged 25 to 45 in good health and CMV-seropositive. J is TRBJ1-1 and V is TRBV7-3; D not resolved. Written as DNA, the CDR3 is TGTGCCAGCAGCTCGGGAGATGAAGCTTTCTTT. Translated: CASSSGDEAFF.